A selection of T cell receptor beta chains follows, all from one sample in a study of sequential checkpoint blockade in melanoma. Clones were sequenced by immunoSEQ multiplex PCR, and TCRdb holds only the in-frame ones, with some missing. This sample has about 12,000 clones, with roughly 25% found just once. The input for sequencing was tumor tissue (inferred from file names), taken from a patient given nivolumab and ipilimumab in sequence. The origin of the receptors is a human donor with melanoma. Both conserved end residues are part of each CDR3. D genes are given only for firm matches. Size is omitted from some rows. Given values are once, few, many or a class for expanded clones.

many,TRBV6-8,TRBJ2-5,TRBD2,CASRMQRGKAETQYF,TGTGCCAGCAGGATGCAGCGGGGAAAAGCAGAGACCCAGTACTTC
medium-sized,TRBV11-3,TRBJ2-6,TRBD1,CASSWTGGVANVLTF,TGTGCCAGCAGCTGGACAGGGGGTGTCGCCAACGTCCTGACTTTC
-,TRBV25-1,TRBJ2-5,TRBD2,CASSESRGLAGLETQYF,TGTGCCAGCAGTGAATCTAGGGGACTAGCGGGGCTAGAGACCCAGTACTTC
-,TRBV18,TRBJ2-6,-,CASSPPGAGANVLTF,TGTGCCAGCTCACCACCGGGGGCTGGGGCCAACGTCCTGACTTTC
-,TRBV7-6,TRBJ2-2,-,CASSSQRYANTGELFF,TGTGCCAGCAGCTCACAGAGATACGCGAACACCGGGGAGCTGTTTTTT
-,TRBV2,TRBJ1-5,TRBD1,CASSKDRAGRISNQPQHF,TGTGCCAGCAGTAAGGACAGGGCGGGTAGAATTAGCAATCAGCCCCAGCATTTT
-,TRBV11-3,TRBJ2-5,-,CASSLFLGTKTQTQYF,TGTGCCAGCAGCTTGTTCCTGGGAACCAAAACACAGACCCAGTACTTC
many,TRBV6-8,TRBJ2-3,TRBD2,CASSPLAGGRKDTQYF,TGTGCCAGCAGTCCACTGGCGGGGGGGCGAAAGGATACGCAGTATTTT
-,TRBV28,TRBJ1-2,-,CASSLPRGSNYGYTF,TGTGCCAGCAGCCTACCCAGAGGGAGTAACTATGGCTACACCTTC
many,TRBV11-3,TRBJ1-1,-,CASSPDGPNTEAFF,TGTGCCAGCAGCCCCGATGGCCCGAACACTGAAGCTTTCTTT
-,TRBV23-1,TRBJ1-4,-,CASSQSQATNEKLFF,TGCGCCAGCAGTCAATCACAGGCAACTAATGAAAAACTGTTTTTT
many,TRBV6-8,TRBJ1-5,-,CASNGGATDQPQHF,TGTGCCAGCAATGGGGGGGCGACGGATCAGCCCCAGCATTTT
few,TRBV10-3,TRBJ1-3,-,CATLHPSSGNTIYF,TGTGCCACGCTTCACCCGAGCTCTGGAAACACCATATATTTT
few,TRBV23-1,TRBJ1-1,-,CASTSGADTEAFF,TGCGCCAGCACCTCAGGGGCGGACACTGAAGCTTTCTTT
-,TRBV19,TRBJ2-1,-,CASSIDREHWAWQEQFF,TGTGCCAGTAGTATAGATCGGGAGCATTGGGCGTGGCAGGAGCAGTTCTTC
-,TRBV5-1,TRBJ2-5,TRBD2,CASSPGGVQETQYF,TGCGCCAGCAGCCCGGGAGGGGTACAAGAGACCCAGTACTTC
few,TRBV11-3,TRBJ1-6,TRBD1,CASSPGDRAYPPLHF,TGTGCCAGCAGCCCCGGTGACAGGGCTTATCCACCCCTCCACTTT
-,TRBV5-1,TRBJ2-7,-,CASSLGPGDLREQYF,TGCGCCAGCAGCTTGGGTCCAGGTGACCTACGGGAGCAGTACTTC
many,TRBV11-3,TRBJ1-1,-,CASSLREQAMNTEAFF,TGTGCCAGCAGCTTGAGGGAACAGGCCATGAACACTGAAGCTTTCTTT
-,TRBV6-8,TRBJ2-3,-,CASTEGQGADTQYF,TGTGCCAGCACCGAGGGCCAGGGCGCAGATACGCAGTATTTT
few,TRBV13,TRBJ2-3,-,CASSAGLSSSTDTQYF,TGTGCCAGCAGCGCGGGACTTTCATCTAGCACAGATACGCAGTATTTT
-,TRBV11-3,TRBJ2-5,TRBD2,CASSSMVGGEETQYF,TGTGCCAGCAGCTCGATGGTGGGGGGGGAAGAGACCCAGTACTTC
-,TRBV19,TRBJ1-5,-,CASRRGFLDSNQPQHF,TGTGCCAGTAGGCGGGGATTCCTCGATAGCAATCAGCCCCAGCATTTT
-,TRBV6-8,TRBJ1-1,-,CAISLQENTEAFF,TGTGCCATCAGTTTACAGGAGAACACTGAAGCTTTCTTT
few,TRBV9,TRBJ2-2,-,CASSVGQFTGELFF,TGTGCCAGCAGCGTAGGTCAGTTCACCGGGGAGCTGTTTTTT
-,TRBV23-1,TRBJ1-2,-,CASSRELHYGYTF,TGCGCCAGCAGCCGGGAACTCCACTATGGCTACACCTTC
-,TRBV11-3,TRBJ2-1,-,CASSFAGSYNEQFF,TGTGCCAGCAGCTTCGCCGGGTCCTACAATGAGCAGTTCTTC
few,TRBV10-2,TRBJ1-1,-,CASSESAGRGTEAFF,TGCGCCAGCAGTGAGTCCGCGGGGCGGGGCACTGAAGCTTTCTTT
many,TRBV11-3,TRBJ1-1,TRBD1,CASSLGTGMNTEAFF,TGTGCCAGCAGCTTAGGGACAGGAATGAACACTGAAGCTTTCTTT
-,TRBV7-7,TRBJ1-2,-,CASSSDSRANYGYTF,TGTGCCAGCAGCTCTGACAGCCGAGCTAACTATGGCTACACCTTC
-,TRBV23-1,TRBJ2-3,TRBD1,CASSHSLTGAATDTQYF,TGCGCCAGCAGCCACTCCCTGACAGGGGCAGCGACAGATACGCAGTATTTT
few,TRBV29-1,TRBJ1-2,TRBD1,CSVEKWTGFNYGYTF,TGCAGCGTCGAGAAGTGGACAGGTTTTAACTATGGCTACACCTTC
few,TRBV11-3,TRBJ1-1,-,CASSSYTGGAEAFF,TGTGCCAGCAGCTCGTACACTGGGGGCGCTGAAGCTTTCTTT
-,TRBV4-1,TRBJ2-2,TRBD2,CASSQLAGHTGELFF,TGCGCCAGCAGCCAGCTAGCGGGGCACACCGGGGAGCTGTTTTTT
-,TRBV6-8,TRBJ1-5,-,CASSYYSSDSYSNQPQHF,TGTGCCAGCAGTTACTACTCGTCCGACAGCTATAGCAATCAGCCCCAGCATTTT
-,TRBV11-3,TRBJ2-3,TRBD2,CASSFSGGALVTDTQYF,TGTGCCAGCAGCTTCAGCGGGGGGGCTCTTGTGACAGATACGCAGTATTTT
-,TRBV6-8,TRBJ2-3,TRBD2,CASSYSSGGDTQYF,TGTGCCAGCAGTTACTCGTCGGGGGGGGATACGCAGTATTTT
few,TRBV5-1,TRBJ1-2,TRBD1,CASSAGTANYGYTF,TGCGCCAGCAGCGCGGGGACAGCTAACTATGGCTACACCTTC
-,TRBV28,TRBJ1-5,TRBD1,CASSLRGQGAGQPQHF,TGTGCCAGCAGTTTACGGGGACAGGGGGCAGGGCAGCCCCAGCATTTT
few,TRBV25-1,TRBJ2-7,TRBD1,CASGGQGPYEQYF,TGTGCCAGCGGGGGACAGGGTCCCTACGAGCAGTACTTC
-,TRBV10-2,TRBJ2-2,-,CASSPGSNTGELFF,TGCGCCAGCAGCCCGGGGTCGAACACCGGGGAGCTGTTTTTT
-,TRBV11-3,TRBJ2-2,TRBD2,CASSLGLAGGPGDGELFF,TGTGCCAGCAGCTTGGGACTAGCGGGGGGTCCGGGAGACGGGGAGCTGTTTTTT
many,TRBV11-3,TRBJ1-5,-,CASSLGGWASNQPQHF,TGTGCCAGCAGCTTAGGGGGTTGGGCTAGCAATCAGCCCCAGCATTTT
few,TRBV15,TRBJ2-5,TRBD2,CASQGTSGPQETQYF,TGTGCCAGCCAAGGGACTAGCGGGCCCCAAGAGACCCAGTACTTC
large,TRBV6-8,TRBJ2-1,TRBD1,CASIRGTGPYNEQFF,TGTGCCAGCATTCGCGGGACAGGGCCCTACAATGAGCAGTTCTTC
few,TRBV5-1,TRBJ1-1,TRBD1,CASILGTGDTEAFF,TGCGCCAGCATTCTGGGGACAGGGGACACTGAAGCTTTCTTT
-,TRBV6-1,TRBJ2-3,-,CASSEGWQSTDTQYF,TGTGCCAGCAGTGAAGGGTGGCAGAGCACAGATACGCAGTATTTT
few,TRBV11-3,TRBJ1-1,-,CASSSRGGVAEAFF,TGTGCCAGCAGTTCGCGGGGCGGCGTGGCTGAAGCTTTCTTT
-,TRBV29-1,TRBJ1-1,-,CSVEGQPNTEAFF,TGCAGCGTTGAAGGACAGCCGAACACTGAAGCTTTCTTT
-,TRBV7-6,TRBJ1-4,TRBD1,CASSPGQVGAVDEKLFF,TGTGCCAGCAGCCCAGGACAGGTTGGGGCGGTAGATGAAAAACTGTTTTTT
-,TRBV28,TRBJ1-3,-,CASSLVTGHRSGNTIYF,TGTGCCAGCAGTTTAGTGACAGGCCACAGGTCTGGAAACACCATATATTTT
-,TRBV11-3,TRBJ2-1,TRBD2,CASSDFSGGNEQFF,TGTGCCAGCAGTGATTTTAGCGGGGGGAATGAGCAGTTCTTC
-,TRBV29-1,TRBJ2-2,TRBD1,CSALPLDRGNTGELFF,TGCAGCGCCCTGCCCCTAGACAGGGGCAACACCGGGGAGCTGTTTTTT
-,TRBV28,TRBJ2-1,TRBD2,CASSLTAGGRDEQFF,TGTGCCAGCAGTTTAACAGCGGGGGGGCGAGATGAGCAGTTCTTC
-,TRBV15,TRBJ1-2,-,CATSRDLRGGDPTDGYTF,TGTGCCACCAGCAGAGATCTGCGGGGTGGGGATCCTACAGATGGCTACACCTTC
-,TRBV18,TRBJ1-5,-,CASSPHRDPFSNQPQHF,TGTGCCAGCTCACCACACAGGGACCCTTTCAGCAATCAGCCCCAGCATTTT
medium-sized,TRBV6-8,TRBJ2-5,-,CASSYGSAQETQYF,TGTGCCAGCAGTTACGGTTCAGCTCAAGAGACCCAGTACTTC
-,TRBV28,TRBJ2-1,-,CASSLDSVGIDEQFF,TGTGCCAGCAGTTTAGACAGCGTCGGGATTGATGAGCAGTTCTTC